One sample yielded the 7 T cell receptor beta chains listed below, sequenced in a study of a mutant IDH1 vaccine in newly diagnosed glioma. Antigens for these TCRs are unknown. This sample's time point: week 23, last vaccination. Every vaccine dose comprised 300 ug of mutant IDH1 20-mer peptide plus topical imiquimod. TCRdb's copy holds only in-frame clones and misses some; the assay was immunoSEQ multiplex PCR. This table holds roughly 60,000 clones, under 90% found once. Material: PBMCs, obtained from a glioma patient whose treatment included an IDH1 peptide vaccine. The receptors here all came from a middle-aged man with glioma.

The chain carries TRBV2 and TRBJ2-4; D gene ambiguous. Trimming removed 10 bases at V and 6 bases at J, with 16 bases between. The CDR3 covers 13 residues. Germline CDR1 and CDR2: SNHLY and FYNNEI. CDR3 residues: CATKDGLLNIQYF. CDR3 nucleotides: TGTGCCACTAAGGACGGTTTGCTAAACATTCAGTACTTC.

The chain has TRBV18 and TRBJ2-2, with TRBD1 matching 7 bases. The germline V gene encodes CDR1 KGHSH and CDR2 LQKENI. The ends lost 1 base at V and 7 bases at J; junction bases unmatched: 3. This CDR3 spans 14 amino acids. The CDR3 here is CASSPRQGIGELFF. CDR3 bases: TGTGCCAGCTCACCACGACAGGGAATCGGGGAGCTGTTTTTT.

The rearrangement uses TRBV18 and TRBJ2-1; TRBD1 agrees at 9 bases. J lost 4 bases, V lost 1 base, and 2 bases had no gene match. Germline CDR1 KGHSH, CDR2 LQKENI. This CDR3 comprises 15 residues. This chain's CDR3 is CASSPQGQGYNEQFF. CDR3 in DNA: TGTGCCAGCTCACCACAAGGACAGGGGTACAATGAGCAGTTCTTC.

The chain employs TRBV6-5 and TRBJ2-3; D call uncertain. This CDR3 is 14 amino acids long. The ends were cut back, 5 bases at V and 0 bases at J, with 9 bases in the middle. From germline, CDR1 is MNHEY and CDR2 SVGAGI. The CDR3 coding sequence is TGTGCCAGCAGTAAAACTGTAAGCACAGATACGCAGTATTTT. Residues: CASSKTVSTDTQYF.

The chain is built from TRBV5-4 and TRBJ2-1; D is unresolved. V was shortened by 4 bases and J by 5 bases, with 10 bases between the two germline ends. The CDR3 is 13 amino acids. Germline lookup yields CDR1 SGHNT and CDR2 YYREEE (reference sequence). CDR3: CASSPDPHNEQFF. DNA for the CDR3: TGTGCCAGCAGCCCGGACCCCCACAATGAGCAGTTCTTC.

V is TRBV4-1 and J is TRBJ2-7; 8 bases line up with TRBD2. The V segment lost 3 bases and the J segment 2 bases; nucleotides outside the gene matches: 3. The CDR3 covers 14 residues. CDR1 and CDR2 (germline): MGHRA, YSYEKL. CDR3 in DNA: TGCGCCAGCAGCCATGGACTAGCCCCCTACGAGCAGTACTTC. It yields the protein CASSHGLAPYEQYF.

The chain is built from TRBV5-1 and TRBJ2-7; 9 bases align to TRBD1. The CDR3 is made up of 16 amino acids. Germline trimming cut 1 base from V and 6 bases from J; bases unmatched to any gene: 11. Germline V lookup: CDR1 SGHRS, CDR2 YFSETQ. CDR3 in DNA: TGCGCCAGCAGCTTGCACCCTCCGGGACAGGGTTCCGAGCAGTACTTC. Translated, it gives CASSLHPPGQGSEQYF.